Presented here are 7 T cell receptor beta chains from one specimen sequenced in a study of identical twins. From the 5' RACE reads, TCRdb called clonotypes with MiXCR, one entry per CDR3 protein. The sample has 200,000 to 250,000 distinct CDR3 sequences, around 6.8% seen once; the top ten hold 1.5% to 2.5%. This sample also appeared in a second study, on yellow fever vaccine responses in identical twins.

Sequencing input: memory (CD45RO+) T cells sorted from blood. The receptors were sampled from a young woman in good health.

In this sample, this clonotype turned up a few times. The CDR3 region is CASSVRGDPYEQYF. DNA of the CDR3: TGTGCCAGCAGTGTGCGGGGGGACCCCTACGAGCAGTACTTC. The V and J genes are TRBV2 and TRBJ2-7; 8 positions match TRBD2. Germline trimming cut 4 bases from V and 2 bases from J; bases unmatched to any gene: 4. The germline CDR1 and CDR2 sequences are SNHLY and FYNNEI. This CDR3 has 14 residues.

The chain uses TRBV5-6 and TRBJ1-3; a possible D gene is TRBD1 (6 bases). This CDR3 comprises 15 residues. Trimming removed 4 bases from V and 0 bases from J, with 11 bases in between. CDR1 and CDR2 (germline): SGHDT, YYEEEE. The chain's CDR3 is CASSAGQSSGNTIYF. CDR3 DNA: TGTGCCAGCAGCGCCGGACAGAGCTCTGGAAACACCATATATTTT. The variable domain in full, completed from reference TRBV5-6 and TRBJ1-3, reads DAGVTQSPTHLIKTRGQQVTLRCSPKSGHDTVSWYQQALGQGPQFIFQYYEEEERQRGNFPDRFSGHQFPNYSSELNVNALLLGDSALYLCASSAGQSSGNTIYFGEGSWLTVV.

The sample holds a few counts of this clonotype. The rearrangement links TRBV28 to TRBJ1-1; 7 bases align to TRBD1. Looked up from germline, CDR1 is MDHEN and CDR2 is SYDVKM. The V segment lost 10 bases and the J segment 5 bases; nucleotides outside the gene matches: 13. This CDR3 is built from 14 residues. The CDR3 loop is CATTPTGAWTEAFF. The CDR3 DNA is TGTGCCACCACACCCACAGGGGCCTGGACTGAAGCTTTCTTT.

This clonotype was found many times. This rearrangement joins TRBV7-8 to TRBJ2-7; unclear D gene. Germline assignment: CDR1 SGHVS and CDR2 FQNEAQ. The V end lost 8 bases, the J end lost 2 bases, and 13 bases lay between the germline ends. The CDR3 is 13 residues long. CDR3 sequence: CASQMRETYEQYF. DNA for the CDR3: TGTGCCAGCCAAATGCGAGAGACCTACGAGCAGTACTTC.

As regards this clonotype: Germline and junction disagree at one end, which may indicate a read error. The CDR3 region has the DNA TGTGCCAGCAGCCCTGGACTCCCGGGTGGGGACTTC. The encoded protein is CASSPGLPGGDF. The J gene is TRBJ2-1, the V gene TRBV5-5; D is possibly TRBD2 (5 bases). The CDR3 has 12 amino acids. Germline CDR1 and CDR2: SGHKS and YYEKEE (reference sequence).

This rearrangement joins TRBV11-2 to TRBJ2-4; 9 bases line up with TRBD1. The J segment lost 9 bases and the V segment lost 4 bases, leaving 7 bases of the junction unmatched. This CDR3 region has 14 residues. Germline V gene sequence: CDR1 SGHAT, CDR2 FQNNGV. CDR3 in DNA: TGTGCCAGCAGCTCCCCGGACAGGGGCGGCATTCAGTACTTC. Amino acids: CASSSPDRGGIQYF.

This clonotype turned up a few times. The rearrangement uses TRBV6-5 and TRBJ1-1; D gene unclear. V shed 0 bases and J shed 2 bases, with 7 bases lying between them. CDR3 length: 14 residues. The germline gives CDR1 MNHEY, CDR2 SVGAGI. Written as DNA, the CDR3 is TGTGCCAGCAGTTACTCGACTGGAAACACTGAAGCTTTCTTT. This encodes CASSYSTGNTEAFF.